This TCR beta chain was recorded in a study of cytomegalovirus exposure and HLA in healthy donors (dated 2017 in TCRdb). A note on the overall study: An earlier analysis of approximately 590 of the donors reported approximately 300 Gb of sequence data and more than 90 million unique TCR beta sequences from about 179 million T cells. An early release covering approximately 600 HLA-typed donors comprised around 300 gigabases of sequencing data and 65 million to 100 million unique TCR sequences. Of the 350 to 450 genotyped donors, approximately 80% were placed in the genetic ancestry cluster associated with self-reported Caucasian donors. The study aimed to test whether cataloging public T cell receptors could reveal signatures of past pathogen exposure. The study used immunosequencing to profile the T cell repertoires of approximately 640 subjects and linked those repertoires to cytomegalovirus serostatus. Besides the first cohort of roughly 640 subjects, a separate validation cohort made up of 120 different subjects was used. To predict cytomegalovirus infection status, the study combined high-throughput TCR immunosequencing, statistical association of individual TCRs with disease status, and machine learning. A later analysis re-analyzed previously published TCR beta repertoires from roughly 630 donors and added high-resolution HLA genotyping to study TCR occurrence patterns. Rather than drawing on any new phenotypic data, the later analysis identified candidate immune exposures from TCR beta sequences and the way those sequences occurred across donors. An earlier analysis of some 500 of the donors used high-throughput TCR beta sequencing to judge whether each TCR beta V gene segment behaved as functional or pseudogenic. Donor age, sex, ethnicity and CMV serostatus were collected together with the repertoire data. A later genetic analysis took genome-wide SNP genotypes for about 55% of the 666 donors and used that subset as a discovery cohort. All discovery cohort repertoires had been generated using a single sequencing platform. HLA typing covered class I and class II loci at four-digit resolution. The number of donors typed differed by locus, with about 629-630 for A, B, C, DRB1 and DQB1, more than 500 for DQA1, about 610 for DPA1, and some 440 for DPB1. Roughly 5 DR-DQ haplotypes were handled as single units for association and clustering, since linkage in the cohort was strong. Across around 400 genotyped donors of the cohort, an average of 235,054 unique TCR beta nucleotide sequences per donor were sequenced, and 15% to 20% of those sequences were non-productive. The paper's findings and limits, for the study overall: In both the original and validation cohorts, the classifier was reported to diagnose cytomegalovirus status with high specificity and sensitivity. Because counts were too low, about 15 rarely observed V segments, including chromosome 9 orphons, were left out of the earlier analysis of 500 to 750 of the donors. CMV serostatus was the only immune exposure information available for the cohort. A further reported finding was that TCR beta sequences accurately predicted the HLA-A and HLA-B alleles for most subjects in the first cohort. In a later analysis, TCR association rates were found to vary across HLA loci, with the most associated TCRs seen for DRB1 alleles and the fewest for HLA-C alleles. According to the authors, the approach could potentially be generalized to other disease states and immunological phenotypes. V-gene and J-gene trimming of TCR beta chains was associated with a missense DCLRE1C variant in a later genetic analysis, and the association was replicated in an independent cohort. In a later analysis, some 17,000 TCR beta sequences were associated with specific HLA alleles at a false discovery rate of 0.05. Because the 87-base-pair reads could not distinguish some IMGT-functional V segments, including TRBV6-2 and TRBV6-3, those segments were excluded. Three of the identified cytomegalovirus-associated TCR beta chains were confirmed in vitro to be specific for cytomegalovirus antigens. An earlier analysis of around 500 of the donors showed that most TCR beta V segments appeared in productive rearrangements either about 87% or about 30% of the time, which broadly matched IMGT annotations. The cohort was sequenced for TCR beta chains only, and without alpha or paired-chain data the features that could be detected were limited. A cluster of highly shared sequence variants was judged likely to represent a technical artifact of the sequencing pipeline. Correlated functional status among segregating V segments might be attributable to linkage disequilibrium, but an unknown experimental factor could not be ruled out. When HLA alleles, especially DR and DQ, strongly co-occurred, attributing TCR associations to individual alleles was difficult. Across donors, most TCR sequences were observed very rarely, whereas some public TCRs were present in many individuals. In a later genetic analysis, fewer N-insertions in productive TCRs were reported among donors in an Asian-associated ancestry cluster than the roughly 710-donor mean. According to a later analysis, parvovirus B19, influenza, CMV and Epstein-Barr virus appeared linked to several top co-occurrence clusters. Most CMV-associated TCR beta chains appeared to be HLA-restricted in a later analysis, and the HLA associations seemed to be driven largely by CMV exposure. Presence/absence analyses assumed roughly uniform sequencing depth across donors, an assumption that may not hold. A total of 150 to 200 TCR beta chains were listed by the study as associated with cytomegalovirus. Because HLA typing was unavailable for some donors at each locus, only the typed subset was used in association tests. A later analysis found that HLA-associated TCR beta chains were more clonally expanded and had lower generation probabilities than equally common non-associated chains.

In total, more than 500 healthy bone marrow donors made up the cohort. All cohort members were sampled while nominally healthy, although unrecorded immune exposures were likely present. The donor tested CMV seropositive and was one of the 289 seropositive cohort members. A peripheral blood sample was collected from each donor, and TCR beta sequencing was performed on peripheral blood mononuclear cells. Genomic DNA was extracted from the blood cell samples with the Qiagen DNeasy Blood Extraction Kit. A note on this clone: Which antigen it targets is not known. Base qualities are missing; no much larger clone stands one base away.

CDR1 SEHNR and CDR2 FQNEAQ are derived from the germline V gene (reference sequence). Taken from cysteine to phenylalanine, the CDR3 has 15 residues. Kept here is only the CDR3 DNA, which spans 45 bases and is read in frame from base 1. V is clipped by 0 bases and J by 1 base, and the sequence between their germline boundaries is 9 bases long. Library construction relied on the immunoSEQ multiplex PCR assay. The multiplex PCR relied on a mix of 60 forward primers for TCR Vbeta segments and 13 reverse primers for TCR Jbeta segments. A multiplex PCR assay on genomic DNA amplified the CDR3 region of rearranged TCR beta genes. The amplified TCR beta libraries were sequenced on the Illumina HiSeq System as 87-base-pair reads. Per the original workflow: A later analysis tallied around 87 million unique TCR beta chains across the 610 or so repertoires, and some 12 million of those chains were shared by two or more donors. To remove PCR and sequencing errors, raw reads were error-corrected and collapsed into unique sequences using a nearest-neighbor algorithm that merged closely related sequences. V, D and J gene segments were assigned by aligning CDR3 sequences to IMGT reference sequences. For a sequence to be retained, a match of at least six nucleotides to both a V gene segment and a J gene segment was required. A rearrangement was called productive if the CDR3 had no stop codons and remained in frame with V and J, and every other rearrangement was called non-productive. CDR3 was defined according to IMGT convention as the region running from the second conserved V-encoded cysteine to the conserved J-encoded phenylalanine. In an earlier analysis of around 640 of the donors, sequences lacking an unambiguous match to a single V gene segment were excluded. In an earlier analysis of some 590 of the donors, a V segment was called functional when productive rearrangements were above 56.7%, and segregating when the standard deviation between donors exceeded 5%. To diagnose cytomegalovirus status from the catalog of TCR beta chain sequences, a statistical classification framework was built. A later analysis assigned V and J genes by comparing TCR nucleotide sequences with IMGT/GENE-DB human TR gene sequences. In a later analysis, CDR3 sequences and most-parsimonious VDJ recombination scenarios were assigned using the TCRdist pipeline. A later analysis defined each TCR beta chain by its CDR3 amino acid sequence plus V-gene family, and excluded reads lacking a unique V-gene family. To address suspected cross-contamination and a sequencing artifact, a later analysis removed 592 highly shared, low-generation-probability nucleotide sequences. For each public chain, a later analysis derived a clonal expansion index from normalized ranks of inferred template counts within each repertoire. Generation probabilities in a later analysis came from a VDJ recombination model fitted to out-of-frame rearrangements, and those results were checked against IGoR. In a later analysis, TCR-TCR, TCR-HLA and TCR-CMV co-occurrence was scored with hypergeometric tests, and a repertoire-size bias correction was applied to TCR pairs. In a later analysis, false discovery rates were estimated by permuting HLA or CMV assignments 20 times. In a later analysis, co-occurring TCRs were grouped with DBSCAN, and TCRdist sequence similarity was added when clustering was performed within HLA-allele-positive subsets. Repertoires with fewer than 30,000 or more than 120,000 public chains were left out of co-occurrence clustering, as were five repertoires with anomalous nucleotide sharing. TCRdb obtained this table from immuneACCESS and retained in-frame rearrangements with V and J assigned. These tables miss some clones; where compared with another copy, unresolved V genes account for less than half of the shortfall, and the remainder is unexplained. D and trimming come from the DNA, and the V and J calls and clone size come from that table. For this sample the table gives some 110,000 clones, of which 82% were detected only once. The ten largest clones add up to 22% of the sample.

Recombination joined TRBV7-9 with TRBJ1-2, with a tentative D gene TRBD1 over 6 matching bases. This TCR was recovered from a man aged 30-40 years in good health and CMV-seropositive. The specimen sequenced was PBMCs. The CDR3 corresponds to CASSLARRGNYGYTF. The DNA sequence is given as TGTGCCAGCAGCTTAGCGCGCAGGGGTAACTATGGCTACACCTTC.